Following are 28 T cell receptor beta chains from one sample sequenced in a study of somatic mutations in cytotoxic T cells in rheumatoid arthritis. Clones were sequenced by immunoSEQ multiplex PCR, and TCRdb holds only the in-frame ones, with some missing. The sample carries some 16,000 clones, 60% to 85% recorded once. Material for sequencing was CD8+ T cells sorted from blood. The source of these receptors is an adult with rheumatoid arthritis.

The chain is built from TRBV28 and TRBJ1-2; D gene ambiguous. The CDR3 has 13 amino acids. V was pared by 4 bases and J by 5 bases, with 11 bases between. From germline, CDR1 is MDHEN and CDR2 SYDVKM. CDR3: CASSSGPQYGYTF. As DNA, the CDR3 is TGTGCCAGCAGTTCAGGCCCCCAGTATGGCTACACCTTC.

This clone turned up a few times. The chain carries TRBV28 and TRBJ1-2; no definite D call. Germline V gives CDR1 MDHEN, CDR2 SYDVKM. V dropped 5 bases and J dropped 3 bases, with 10 bases sitting between them. CDR3 size: 13 residues. Here the CDR3 DNA reads TGTGCCAGCAGTGGGCGGAGGGACTATGGCTACACCTTC. Translated, it gives CASSGRRDYGYTF.

V is TRBV9 and J is TRBJ2-6; maybe TRBD1 (6 bases). Germline V gives CDR1 SGDLS, CDR2 YYNGEE. The CDR3 is made up of 17 amino acids. V was shortened by 0 bases and J by 4 bases, with 14 bases between the two germline ends. CDR3 region: CASSVEDSPRGANVLTF. Here the CDR3 DNA reads TGTGCCAGCAGCGTAGAGGACAGTCCCCGAGGGGCCAACGTCCTGACTTTC.

This clone has more than one count but fewer than ten. The rearrangement uses TRBV27 and TRBJ1-6; 9 bases align to TRBD1. Germline V gene lookup returns CDR1 MNHEY and CDR2 SMNVEV (reference sequence). The V gene end was trimmed by 3 bases and the J gene end by 10 bases; junction bases not matched to a gene: 4. The length of the CDR3 is 14 residues. DNA for the CDR3: TGTGCCAGCAGTTTGGACAGGGGAAAATCACCCCTCCACTTT. Translated, it gives CASSLDRGKSPLHF.

The gene calls are TRBV5-1 and TRBJ2-4; maybe TRBD1 (7 bases). Germline CDR1 reads SGHRS; CDR2 reads YFSETQ. The CDR3 covers 15 residues. Deletions cut 2 bases from V and 3 bases from J, with 12 bases between. DNA for the CDR3: TGCGCCAGCAGCTTAGGGCAGGGGGGCAAAAACATTCAGTACTTC. It is translated as CASSLGQGGKNIQYF.

V gene TRBV6-4 combines with J gene TRBJ2-7; D gene uncertain. Trimming shortened V by 0 bases and J by 0 bases, and 6 bases separated the two germline ends. This CDR3 has 14 amino acids. The germline V gene encodes CDR1 MRHNA and CDR2 SNTAGT. CDR3 DNA sequence: TGTGCCAGCAGTGACTCGATCGGCTCCTACGAGCAGTACTTC. Encoded protein: CASSDSIGSYEQYF.

The gene calls are TRBV7-9 and TRBJ2-2, with no clear D. The germline gives CDR1 SEHNR, CDR2 FQNEAQ (reference sequence). This CDR3 contains 14 residues. V lost 1 base and J lost 4, with 7 bases in between. The CDR3 here is CASSLVQPTGELFF. The CDR3 coding sequence is TGTGCCAGCAGCTTAGTTCAGCCCACCGGGGAGCTGTTTTTT.

The chain has TRBV6-4 and TRBJ1-5, with 7 nucleotides matching TRBD1. J gave up 4 bases and V 3 bases, and 6 bases lay outside the gene matches. CDR1 MRHNA and CDR2 SNTAGT come from the germline V gene. The CDR3 has 15 residues. The CDR3 DNA sequence: TGTGCCAGCAGTGAGTCGGCAGGGGGGAATCAGCCCCAGCATTTT. This encodes CASSESAGGNQPQHF.

V is TRBV4-2 and J is TRBJ1-1; 8 bases align to TRBD1. The CDR3 spans 17 residues. Germline V gene lookup returns CDR1 LGHNA and CDR2 YNFKEQ. Trimming removed 2 bases from V and 0 bases from J; junction bases left unmatched: 8. CDR3 amino acids: CASSQLPLGQVNTEAFF. The CDR3 DNA sequence: TGTGCCAGCAGCCAACTTCCCTTGGGACAGGTGAACACTGAAGCTTTCTTT.

Only a few counts were recorded for this clone. This rearrangement joins TRBV30 to TRBJ2-7, with D possibly matching TRBD2 (6 bases). Per the germline V gene, CDR1 is GTSNPN and CDR2 is SVGIG (reference sequence). CDR3 length: 16 residues. The V and J ends lost 2 bases and 5 bases respectively, with 22 bases between them. The CDR3 sequence is CAWSPPGWGVRDEQYV. The CDR3 DNA reads as TGTGCCTGGAGTCCACCGGGGTGGGGGGTCCGGGACGAGCAGTACGTC.

CDR3: CASSLYRATEAFF. In DNA, the CDR3 is TGTGCCAGCAGCTTATACCGGGCCACTGAAGCTTTCTTT. The rearrangement joins TRBV13 to TRBJ1-1; no clear D gene. The CDR3 loop spans 13 amino acids. Germline V gene data show CDR1 as PRHDT and CDR2 as FYEKMQ (reference sequence). The V end was cut by 2 bases, the J end by 4 bases, with 8 bases between.

The rearrangement links TRBV25-1 to TRBJ2-1, with 9 bases identical to TRBD2. The trim removed 0 bases at V and 4 bases at J, leaving 4 bases unmatched. Germline loops: CDR1 MGHDK, CDR2 SYGVNS. The CDR3 length is 16 residues. CDR3 in DNA: TGTGCCAGCAGTGAATATTGGGGACTAGCATACAATGAGCAGTTCTTC. Protein: CASSEYWGLAYNEQFF.

The V gene is TRBV28, the J gene TRBJ1-4, with a weak D call TRBD1 (6 bases). Germline CDR1 MDHEN, CDR2 SYDVKM. V was shortened by 5 bases and J by 8 bases, with 15 bases between the two germline ends. The CDR3 length is 14 residues. The CDR3 region is CASSPDRRTEKLFF. CDR3 DNA sequence: TGTGCCAGCAGTCCCGACAGGCGGACGGAAAAACTGTTTTTT.

This chain connects TRBV10-1 to TRBJ1-1; perhaps TRBD1 as D (5 bases). Looked up from germline, CDR1 is WNHNN and CDR2 is SYGVQD (reference sequence). V was pared by 2 bases and J by 4 bases, with 20 bases between. The CDR3 contains 17 residues. CDR3 DNA sequence: TGCGCCAGCAGTGAGGCAGGGTGGGAACGATCGGGCACTGAAGCTTTCTTT. Its protein is CASSEAGWERSGTEAFF.

This clone appeared a few times. The CDR3, as DNA: TGCGCCAGCAGCCAATCCCCGGTGGATCAGCCCCAGCATTTT. It is translated as CASSQSPVDQPQHF. The V and J genes are TRBV4-1 and TRBJ1-5; D gene unclear. Germline V lookup: CDR1 MGHRA, CDR2 YSYEKL. The CDR3 extends over 14 amino acids. With 2 bases removed from V and 5 bases from J, the gap between germline ends came to 10 bases.

The table lists this clone with a few counts. V and J are TRBV6-6 and TRBJ2-1; 9 bases map to TRBD1. CDR1 is MNHNY, CDR2 SVGAGI, per germline (reference sequence). The CDR3 extends over 14 amino acids. With V trimmed by 8 bases and J by 4 bases, 6 bases remained unmatched. The DNA for the CDR3 is TGTGCCAGCGGGGGGACAGGGCCTTACAATGAGCAGTTCTTC. Residues: CASGGTGPYNEQFF.

This clone is medium-sized (0.01 to 0.1%). The V call is TRBV28, the J call TRBJ1-4, with unresolved D. Trimming left V 4 bases short and J 0 bases short, with 9 bases between. This CDR3 is 15 amino acids long. The V gene's germline CDR1 is MDHEN and CDR2 SYDVKM. CDR3 DNA sequence: TGTGCCAGCAGTTCACTTTCGGCAACTAATGAAAAACTGTTTTTT. Encoded protein: CASSSLSATNEKLFF.

J is TRBJ2-1 and V is TRBV5-1; the D gene is possibly TRBD2 (7 bases). The CDR3 is 16 amino acids. In germline, CDR1 is SGHRS, CDR2 YFSETQ. Trimming cost V 0 bases and J 3 bases, with 13 bases left between them. CDR3 in DNA: TGCGCCAGCAGCTTGGAAGTGGGGGGGCACTACAATGAGCAGTTCTTC. Translated: CASSLEVGGHYNEQFF.

This rearrangement joins TRBV5-6 to TRBJ2-7; 7 bases are shared with TRBD1. This CDR3 region has 14 residues. Germline V gene sequence: CDR1 SGHDT, CDR2 YYEEEE. With 3 bases clipped from V and 2 bases from J, the junction kept 5 bases outside the gene matches. DNA for the CDR3: TGTGCCAGCAGCTCCCAGGACAGGACCTACGAGCAGTACGTC. Protein sequence: CASSSQDRTYEQYV.

The chain uses TRBV27 and TRBJ2-2; D is possibly TRBD1 (5 bases). Trimming cost V 6 bases and J 5 bases, with 19 bases left between them. Germline CDR1 reads MNHEY; CDR2 reads SMNVEV (reference sequence). The CDR3 extends over 16 amino acids. This CDR3 reads CASSPLVGAGTGELFF. The CDR3 bases are TGTGCCAGCAGCCCCTTGGTAGGGGCCGGAACCGGGGAGCTGTTTTTT.

This chain connects TRBV27 to TRBJ2-5; weak D call: TRBD1 (5 bases). Deletions cut 0 bases from V and 0 bases from J, with 11 bases between. This CDR3 comprises 16 residues. Germline CDR1 MNHEY, CDR2 SMNVEV (reference sequence). The CDR3 here is CASSLSLQVNQETQYF. CDR3 in DNA: TGTGCCAGCAGTTTATCCCTACAGGTCAACCAAGAGACCCAGTACTTC.

This clone was seen a few times. V usage is TRBV2 and J usage is TRBJ1-3; 8 positions match TRBD1. The CDR3 has 16 amino acids. With V trimmed by 6 bases and J by 0 bases, 7 bases remained unmatched. The V gene's germline CDR1 is SNHLY and CDR2 FYNNEI. The CDR3 nucleotides read TGTGCCAGCAGACTCCGGACAGGGTACTCTGGAAACACCATATATTTT. The encoded protein is CASRLRTGYSGNTIYF.

This clone rates as medium-sized (0.01 to 0.1%). The rearrangement links TRBV6-4 to TRBJ2-3, with 8 bases that match TRBD2. V lost 0 bases, J lost 8 bases, and 1 base stayed unmatched. The CDR3 has 13 residues. CDR1 MRHNA and CDR2 SNTAGT come from the germline V gene. CDR3 DNA sequence: TGTGCCAGCAGTGACTCAACTAGCGGTACGCAGTATTTT. This gives the protein CASSDSTSGTQYF.

In this sample, this clone turned up a few times. The V and J genes are TRBV6-4 and TRBJ2-1, with 9 bases fitting TRBD2. V lost 0 bases to trimming and J lost 6 bases; unmatched junction nucleotides: 6. Germline CDR1 and CDR2: MRHNA and SNTAGT. This CDR3 comprises 16 residues. The CDR3 region is CASSDSASGVSNEQFF. The DNA for the CDR3 is TGTGCCAGCAGTGACTCAGCTAGCGGGGTCTCCAATGAGCAGTTCTTC.

This chain connects TRBV5-4 to TRBJ2-7; a possible D gene is TRBD2 (6 bases). Germline V gene data show CDR1 as SGHNT and CDR2 as YYREEE (reference sequence). CDR3 length: 11 residues. V lost 2 bases to trimming and J lost 7 bases, with 7 bases between them. CDR3 region: CASSFGLEQYV. The CDR3 nucleotides are TGTGCCAGCAGCTTCGGACTAGAGCAGTACGTC.

The J gene is TRBJ2-7, the V gene TRBV7-6; D call uncertain. Germline CDR1 is SGHVS and CDR2 is FNYEAQ. The CDR3 is 15 amino acids. The V gene lost 2 bases and the J gene lost 2 bases, with 13 bases spanning the gap. CDR3 sequence: CASSLSLGGAYEQYF. In nucleotides, the CDR3 is TGTGCCAGCAGCTTATCCCTCGGTGGGGCCTACGAGCAGTACTTC.

The rearrangement uses TRBV6-1 and TRBJ2-3; TRBD2 matches 11 bases. CDR1 and CDR2 from the germline V gene are MNHNS and SASEGT. V lost 2 bases and J lost 5; bases outside the gene matches: 3. The CDR3 sequence is 15 residues long. The CDR3, as DNA: TGTGCCAGCAGTGAACTAGCGGGGGGAGGAGATACGCAGTATTTT. This sequence encodes CASSELAGGGDTQYF.

The chain employs TRBV14 and TRBJ2-1; unclear D gene. Germline CDR1 SGHDN, CDR2 FVKESK. The CDR3 consists of 16 residues. V lost 1 base to trimming and J lost 2 bases, with 12 bases between them. The CDR3 region has the DNA TGTGCCAGCAGCCAAGGTGTCAGGTCTCCCTACAATGAGCAGTTCTTC. It is translated as CASSQGVRSPYNEQFF.